This TCR beta chain appears in the sequencing data of a study of cytomegalovirus exposure and HLA in healthy donors. Study-wide results and limits: Donors belonging to an Asian-associated ancestry cluster reportedly showed fewer N-insertions in productive TCRs than the roughly 680-donor mean, according to what a later analysis found. TRBV6-2, TRBV6-3 and some other V segments were excluded as indistinguishable. The dataset shows that most TCR sequences were rare, while some public TCRs occurred in many donors. The investigators catalogued 150 or so TCR beta chains as cytomegalovirus-associated.

To note about this clone: The antigen remains unidentified.

PCR employed 60 Vbeta and 13 Jbeta primers. Sequenced by immunoSEQ multiplex PCR; TCRdb stores in-frame clones only, minus some. The sample includes 150,000 to 200,000 clones, about 75% of them seen just once. This CDR3 is 16 amino acids long. CDR1 is SGHNT, CDR2 YYREEE, per germline (reference sequence). Trimming stripped 2 bases from V and 6 bases from J, with 18 bases between. The sequencing sample was made of PBMCs. The clonotype comes from a male donor in good health and CMV-seronegative. This sequence joins TRBV5-4 and TRBJ2-1; possible D gene TRBD2, 6 bases. The CDR3 spells CASSFYAGMLGNEQFF. The CDR3 DNA follows: TGTGCCAGCAGCTTTTATGCGGGGATGTTGGGCAATGAGCAGTTCTTC.